The present T cell receptor (beta chain) was sequenced within a study of stem cell transplantation in POMP-related autoinflammatory disease. Study-level background: Pre-transplant patients had naive-skewed CD4+ T cells and few CD8+ T cells.

CDR3 length: 17 amino acids. The ends lost 1 base at V and 2 bases at J; junction bases unmatched: 9. Germline-derived CDR1 and CDR2 are SGHTA and FQGTGA. Data came from immunoSEQ multiplex PCR; TCRdb stores just in-frame clones and leaves some out. The sample holds around 26,000 clones; 82% are singletons and the top ten take less than 3%. The material sequenced was CD4+ T cells from PBMCs, taken before stem cell transplantation. This chain joins TRBV7-3 and TRBJ1-1; TRBD1 agrees at 8 bases. The TCR originated in a human donor with POMP-related autoinflammation and immune dysregulation (PRAID). CDR3 residues: CASSLIPRGPLNTEAFF. The CDR3 nucleotides read TGTGCCAGCAGCTTAATCCCCAGGGGGCCCCTTAACACTGAAGCTTTCTTT.